This TCR beta chain was sequenced in a study of Ad26.COV2.S vaccination and SARS-CoV-2 variants. In the study overall: Within the COV1001 Ad26.COV2.S trial arm, the donor was enrolled. Whole-study results and caveats: Possibly, TCR breadth and depth analyses underestimated total T cell responses. Recipients of either vaccine or placebo displayed similar breadth of non-spike TCRs.

Only in-frame clones appear in the TCRdb table, and some are missing; sequencing was by immunoSEQ multiplex PCR. Altogether about 480,000 clones are present, around 88% being singletons, with the ten largest covering around 13%. Between the trimmed V and J ends, which lost 4 bases and 5 bases, there was a span of 15 bases. CDR3 size: 14 residues. CDR1 is MNHEY and CDR2 is SVGAGI in the germline V gene. Treatment defined: some 20 received Ad26.COV2.S at low or high dose, single or two shots; roughly five received placebo; per-sample allocation not given. Day 63 following the first vaccine or placebo injection was when the samples were taken. Vaccination employed an Ad26 vector expressing the Wuhan-strain SARS-CoV-2 spike. For this clone: The antigen remains unidentified.

The sample here was peripheral blood, taken in a trial of Ad26.COV2.S vaccine versus placebo. This receptor was obtained from a person between 18 and 59 years old who received the Ad26.COV2.S COVID-19 vaccine or a placebo. The rearrangement uses TRBV6-5 and TRBJ2-7, with D perhaps matching TRBD2 (6 bases). The CDR3 loop is CASSSRTEGNEQYF. The CDR3 nucleotides read TGTGCCAGCAGTTCCCGGACGGAGGGCAACGAGCAGTACTTC.